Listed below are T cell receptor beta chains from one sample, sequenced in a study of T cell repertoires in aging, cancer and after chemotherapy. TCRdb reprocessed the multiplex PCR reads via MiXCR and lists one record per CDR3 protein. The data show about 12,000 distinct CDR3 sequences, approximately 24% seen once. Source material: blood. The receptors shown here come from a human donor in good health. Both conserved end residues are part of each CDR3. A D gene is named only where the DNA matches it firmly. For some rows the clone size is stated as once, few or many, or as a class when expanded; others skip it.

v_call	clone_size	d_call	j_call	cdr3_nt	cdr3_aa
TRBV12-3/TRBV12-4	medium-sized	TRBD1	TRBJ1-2	TGTGCCAGCAGCTCAGGACAGGGCTATGGCTACACCTTC	CASSSGQGYGYTF
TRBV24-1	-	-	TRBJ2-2	TGTGCCACCAGTGTCCACAAGAACACCGGGGAGCTGTTTTTT	CATSVHKNTGELFF
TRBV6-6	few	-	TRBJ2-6	TGTGCCAGCAGTCTTTACTCTGGGCAACGCCCTGGGGCCAACGTCCTGACTTTC	CASSLYSGQRPGANVLTF
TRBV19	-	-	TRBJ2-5	TGTGCCAGTAGTTCTAGTGGAGGGGCGGGAGAGACCCAGTACTTC	CASSSSGGAGETQYF
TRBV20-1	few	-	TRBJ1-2	TGCAGTGCTAGGTCCCAGGGGCAATATGGCTACACCTTC	CSARSQGQYGYTF
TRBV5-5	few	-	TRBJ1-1	TGTGCCAGCAGCTTGGCGGGAGATGGGAACACTGAAGCTTTCTTT	CASSLAGDGNTEAFF
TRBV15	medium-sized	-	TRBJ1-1	TGTGCCACCAGCAGCATTGGGACGGCTAACACTGAAGCTTTCTTT	CATSSIGTANTEAFF
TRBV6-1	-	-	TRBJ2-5	TGTGCCAGCAGTGCCGGTCCGAGGAGGGTTGTGGAGACCCAGTACTTC	CASSAGPRRVVETQYF
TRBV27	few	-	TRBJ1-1	TGTGCCAGCAGCCGGACAGCCTCTGTGCGGAGAGATGAAGCTTTCTTT	CASSRTASVRRDEAFF
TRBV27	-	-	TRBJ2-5	TGTGCCAGCAGTTTATGGGCAGGCTCCGGACAAGAGACCCAGTACTTC	CASSLWAGSGQETQYF
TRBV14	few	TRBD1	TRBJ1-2	TGTGCCAGCAGCCAAGATAGTACAGGGGTTAATGGCTACACCTTC	CASSQDSTGVNGYTF
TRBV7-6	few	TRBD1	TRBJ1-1	TGTGCCAGCAGCTCTTACAGGGGGAACACTGAAGCTTTCTTT	CASSSYRGNTEAFF
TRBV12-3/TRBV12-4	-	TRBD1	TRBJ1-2	TGTGCCAGCACTCAGGACAGGGTAGGCTATGGCTACACCTTC	CASTQDRVGYGYTF
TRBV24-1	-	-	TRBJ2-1	TGTGCCACCAGGGGGTCCTCAGAGTATGGGCAGTTCTTC	CATRGSSEYGQFF
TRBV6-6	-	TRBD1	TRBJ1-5	TGTGCCAGCAGGGGGGACAGGGGGCCGAATCAGCCCCAGCATTTT	CASRGDRGPNQPQHF
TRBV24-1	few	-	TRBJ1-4	TGTGCCACCAGTGACGCGTGGGATAATGAAAAACTGTTTTTT	CATSDAWDNEKLFF
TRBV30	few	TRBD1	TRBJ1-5	TGTGCCTGGAACCTAAACAGGGGCCAGCCCCAGCATTTT	CAWNLNRGQPQHF
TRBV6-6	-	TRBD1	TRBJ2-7	TGTGCCAGCAGTCAGATTACCGGGACAGGGAAAACCTACGAGCAGTACTTC	CASSQITGTGKTYEQYF
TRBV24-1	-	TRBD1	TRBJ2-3	TGTGCCACCAGTGATTTCCGGGACAGGGGGAAACCAGATACGCAGTATTTT	CATSDFRDRGKPDTQYF
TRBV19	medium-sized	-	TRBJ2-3	TGTGCCAGTAGTATAGCCACTAGCCTTACTAGCACAGATACGCAGTATTTT	CASSIATSLTSTDTQYF
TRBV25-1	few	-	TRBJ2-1	TGTGCCAGCAGTGAATATAATGAGCAGTTCTTC	CASSEYNEQFF
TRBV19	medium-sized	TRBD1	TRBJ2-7	TGTGCCAGTAGTACCAGACAGGGAATCGAGCAGTACTTC	CASSTRQGIEQYF
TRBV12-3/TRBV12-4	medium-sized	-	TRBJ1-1	TGTGCCAGCAGCCCGACGGGCTCAGAAGCTTTCTTT	CASSPTGSEAFF
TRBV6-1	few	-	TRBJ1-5	TGTGCCAGCAGTGTTAGGGTCGGCAGCAATCAGCCCCAGCATTTT	CASSVRVGSNQPQHF
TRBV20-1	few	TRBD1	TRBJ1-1	TGCAGTGCTAGACCGGGACAGGGGAAAACTGAAGCTTTCTTT	CSARPGQGKTEAFF
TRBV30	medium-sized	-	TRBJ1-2	TGTGCCTGGAGGACGGCGGGGACCTATGGCTACACCTTC	CAWRTAGTYGYTF
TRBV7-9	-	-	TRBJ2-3	TGTGCCAGCTCCCGCGGAGTCACAGATACGCAGTATTTT	CASSRGVTDTQYF